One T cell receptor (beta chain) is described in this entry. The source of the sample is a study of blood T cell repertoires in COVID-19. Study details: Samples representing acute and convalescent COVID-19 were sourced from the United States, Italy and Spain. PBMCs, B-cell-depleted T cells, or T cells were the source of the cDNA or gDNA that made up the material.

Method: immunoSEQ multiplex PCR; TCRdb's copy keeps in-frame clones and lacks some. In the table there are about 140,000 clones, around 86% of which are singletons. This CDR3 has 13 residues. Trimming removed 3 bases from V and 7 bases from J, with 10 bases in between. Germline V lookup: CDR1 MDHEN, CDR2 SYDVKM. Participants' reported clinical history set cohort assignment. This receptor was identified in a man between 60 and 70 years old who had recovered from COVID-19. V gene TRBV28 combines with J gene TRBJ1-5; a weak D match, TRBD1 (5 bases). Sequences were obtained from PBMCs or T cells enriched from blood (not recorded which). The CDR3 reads CASSFRGVQPQHF. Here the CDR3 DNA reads TGTGCCAGCAGTTTTAGGGGTGTGCAGCCCCAGCATTTT.